This TCR beta chain was profiled in a study of regulatory T cells in long-lasting Graves disease (dated by TCRdb to the early 2020s). Describing the broader study: Antithyroid drugs had been taken for less than 3 months by newly diagnosed Graves' disease patients. Peripheral blood TCR sequencing and RNA sequencing compared persistent Graves' disease patients with newly diagnosed Graves' disease patients. The study was registered as a clinical trial and conducted in China. TCR sequencing covered 13 persistent and around 20 newly diagnosed Graves' disease patients, some 35 samples in total. What the authors observed across the whole study: As a limitation, the authors acknowledged that the small sample size may reduce accuracy. Persistent patients shared more public clonotypes among themselves (roughly 2,700) than newly diagnosed patients did (about 900). Sequencing and analysis were restricted to the TCR beta chain. The study examined only peripheral blood because the primary lesion, thyroid tissue, could not be accessed. Compared with newly diagnosed patients, persistent Graves' disease patients had lower TCR Shannon entropy and fewer highly expanded clones, which suggests clonal expansion. Persistent disease showed preferential use of TRBV28, TRBJ1-2 and TRBJ2-5, whereas newly diagnosed disease favored TRBV20-1 and TRBJ2-1.

Regarding this clonotype: The antigen it binds to is not known. Base qualities are not at hand, and no much larger clone is one base apart.

Read against the paper, the sample's time point label means: newly diagnosed GD, antithyroid drugs for less than 3 months. RNA was extracted from PBMCs in TRIzol for both TCR sequencing and RNA sequencing. The diagnosis of Graves' disease followed American Thyroid Association guidelines. Patients for the study were recruited at an endocrinology department in Xi'an, China. Each patient gave approximately 10 milliliters of peripheral blood, collected in an EDTA anticoagulant tube. Ficoll Paque Plus density gradient separation was used to isolate PBMCs, and no additional T cell sorting was done. RNA quality was checked with an Agilent 2100 Bioanalyzer and agarose gel, and concentration with a NanoDrop 2000. Libraries were constructed by multiplex PCR. The instrument was an Illumina HiSeq 4000. To build TCR beta libraries, CDR3 regions were amplified by Arm-PCR using iRepertoire HTBI primers. Before sequencing, the PCR products went through gel purification. On the authors' methods: Gene usage analysis of CDR3 amino acid clonotypes relied on the 60 or so TRBV and 14 TRBJ segments identified across samples. COPE and FqMerger were used to merge filtered high-quality paired reads into contigs. BLAST was used to align contigs to IMGT TRBV, TRBD and TRBJ reference genes, and CDR3 was defined according to IMGT. Clonotypes above 0.1% frequency were classified as highly expanded clones. Repertoire diversity was measured by Shannon entropy, and V-J evenness by the Gini coefficient. A clonotype found in more than one individual was treated as public. TCRdb trimmed the raw reads at Q25, called clones with MiXCR and kept productive beta chains. For every CDR3 protein sequence, its rows merge into one entry that carries the most common genes and DNA. These V and J calls derive from TCRdb rather than the authors' analysis. Across this sample there are hundreds of thousands of distinct CDR3 sequences, with 15% seen only once. In total, the top ten clones hold approximately 21% of the sample.

The CDR3 runs 12 amino acids, cysteine and phenylalanine included. Only the CDR3 region is kept as DNA, spanning 36 bases read in frame from base 1. The germline V gene (reference sequence) sets CDR1 to DFQATT and CDR2 to SNEGSKA. V loses 3 bases of germline sequence and J loses 5 bases, and the interval between the two ends is 10 bases. The sequence was obtained from a female donor with Graves disease. Sequenced here: peripheral blood mononuclear cells (PBMCs), sampled at new diagnosis, from a patient treated with antithyroid drugs. In this chain, TRBV20-1 is recombined with TRBJ1-1; the D gene lacks a confident call. CDR3 protein: CSARFGETEAFF. The DNA sequence is as follows: TGCAGTGCTAGGTTCGGAGAAACTGAAGCTTTCTTT.